This record looks at one TCR beta chain sequence and its context. This specimen belongs to a study of PD-L1 blockade in urothelial cancer. The ends were cut back, 3 bases at V and 0 bases at J, with 19 bases in the middle. The CDR3 sequence is 18 residues long. CDR1 is SGDLS and CDR2 is YYNGEE in the germline V gene. Synthetic spike-ins, TCR analog templates, were added into each PCR. Data came from immunoSEQ multiplex PCR; TCRdb stores just in-frame clones and leaves some out. Here the sample spans around 79,000 clones, 85% being singletons. Time point specified: pretreatment peripheral blood. The sequenced sample was PBMCs, obtained around atezolizumab (anti-PD-L1) treatment. The chain employs TRBV9 and TRBJ2-1; the D gene is possibly TRBD1 (5 bases). The sequence derives from a man between 40 and 49 years old with urothelial cancer. In DNA, the CDR3 is TGTGCCAGCAGCGAATTTAGTGGTCGCGGACACTCCTACAATGAGCAGTTCTTC. This translates into CASSEFSGRGHSYNEQFF.